This paragraph reports one T cell receptor (beta chain). What it binds is not known. The authors distributed each subset's genomic DNA evenly over several immunoSEQ plates. Assay: immunoSEQ multiplex PCR; the TCRdb copy retains only in-frame clones and omits some. This table holds some 2,100,000 clones, approximately 94% found once. The sample originates from a study of shared clonotypes between healthy human individuals. Overall study findings and caveats: Sequencing depth was a factor that was expected to affect clonotype sharing among donors. Despite large depth, sorted-subset datasets appeared incompletely sequenced.

Terminally differentiated effector memory CD45RA+ cells were excluded by CCR7 positive selection of CD45RO-negative cells. Germline lookup yields CDR1 ENHRY and CDR2 SYGVKD. The V end was cut by 7 bases, the J end by 2 bases, with 8 bases between. The CDR3 contains 13 residues. This chain joins TRBV10-3 and TRBJ1-4; D remains unclear. Sequencing was carried out using naive CD8+ T cells from PBMCs. The sequence came from a man aged 18 to 30 in good health. Some clones in this sample may be carry-over from other donors' samples. The CDR3 DNA reads TGTGCCATCAATGGGCATACTAATGAAAAACTGTTTTTT. The encoded protein is CAINGHTNEKLFF.